This TCR beta chain originates from a study of T cells after yellow fever vaccination. V was pared by 5 bases and J by 7 bases, with 10 bases of the junction left unmatched. CDR3 length: 14 amino acids. In germline, CDR1 is MNHEY, CDR2 SVGEGT. Regarding the study as a whole: Peak timing came faster in the weaker secondary response, day 5 versus 15.

TCRdb called the 5' RACE reads again in MiXCR, with one record for every CDR3 protein. The sample has 150,000 to 200,000 distinct CDR3 sequences; more than 9.5% are singletons. Comment on this clonotype: Its antigen is unknown.

The chain employs TRBV6-2 or TRBV6-3 and TRBJ2-7; TRBD1 matches 8 bases. The receptor's source is a man younger than 35 who received the YFV17D yellow fever vaccine. The source material was CD8+ T cells sorted from PBMCs, sampled 15 days after the yellow fever booster vaccination. In nucleotides, the CDR3 is TGTGCCAGCAGTAAAATCGACAGGGGCTATGAGCAGTACTTC. Amino acid sequence: CASSKIDRGYEQYF.